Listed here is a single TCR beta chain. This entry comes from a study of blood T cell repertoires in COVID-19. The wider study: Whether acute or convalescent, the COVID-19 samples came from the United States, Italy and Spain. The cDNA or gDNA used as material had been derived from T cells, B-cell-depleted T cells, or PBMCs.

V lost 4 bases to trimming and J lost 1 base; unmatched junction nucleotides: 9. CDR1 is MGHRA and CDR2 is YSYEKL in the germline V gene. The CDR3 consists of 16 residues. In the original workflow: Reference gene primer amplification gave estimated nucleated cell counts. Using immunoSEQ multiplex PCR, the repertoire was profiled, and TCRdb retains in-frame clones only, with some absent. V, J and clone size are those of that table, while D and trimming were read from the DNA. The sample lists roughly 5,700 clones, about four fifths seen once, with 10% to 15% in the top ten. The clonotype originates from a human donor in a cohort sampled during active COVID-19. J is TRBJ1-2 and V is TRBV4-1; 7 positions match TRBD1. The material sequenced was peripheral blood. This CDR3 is CASSPILRGSNYGYTF. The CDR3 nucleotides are TGCGCCAGCAGCCCTATCCTCAGGGGGAGTAACTATGGCTACACCTTC.